The present T cell receptor (beta chain) was sequenced within a study of CD8+ T cells in alopecia areata. The wider study: In an open-label trial, patients got 5 to 10 mg tofacitinib twice daily.

This clone is a singleton in its sample. Trimming removed 5 bases at V and 4 bases at J, with 3 bases between. CDR3 length: 11 residues. Per the germline V gene, CDR1 is MNHEY and CDR2 is SMNVEV (reference sequence). cDNA prepared by RNA extraction and subsequent reverse transcription served as the template for sequencing. Sequenced by immunoSEQ multiplex PCR; TCRdb stores in-frame clones only, minus some. The table includes about 110,000 clones, around three fifths detected once. This sample's treatment: oral pan-JAK inhibitor, 5-10 mg twice daily. Punch biopsies of lesional scalp, plus peripheral blood, were taken from alopecia areata patients.

The sample was CD4+ T cells sorted from blood, taken at week 24, from a patient treated with tofacitinib. J is TRBJ2-1 and V is TRBV27; D call uncertain. The receptor was derived from a human donor with alopecia areata. The CDR3 reads CASSAYNEQFF. Here the CDR3 DNA reads TGTGCCAGCAGTGCATACAATGAGCAGTTCTTC.